Following are 3 T cell receptor beta chains from one sample sequenced in a study of blood T cell repertoires in COVID-19. Method: immunoSEQ multiplex PCR; TCRdb's copy keeps in-frame clones and lacks some. The data contain about 110,000 clones, around 90% of them singletons. The sequenced material came from peripheral blood. These receptors all come from a human donor in a cohort sampled during active COVID-19.

This clone was found once. The chain couples TRBV11-2 to TRBJ1-2; D may be TRBD1 (6 bases). Deletions cut 5 bases from V and 1 base from J, with 11 bases between. The germline gives CDR1 SGHAT, CDR2 FQNNGV. This CDR3 spans 14 amino acids. The CDR3 sequence is CASSPGADNYGYTF. For the CDR3, the DNA is TGTGCCAGCAGCCCAGGGGCGGATAACTATGGCTACACCTTC.

The chain has TRBV2 and TRBJ2-5; TRBD2 aligns across 11 bases. J gave up 2 bases and V 4 bases, and 6 bases lay outside the gene matches. From germline, CDR1 is SNHLY and CDR2 FYNNEI. The length of the CDR3 is 16 residues. The CDR3 spells CASSVILAGGQETQYF. The CDR3 DNA reads as TGTGCCAGCAGTGTTATCCTAGCGGGAGGACAAGAGACCCAGTACTTC.

The rearrangement links TRBV10-3 to TRBJ2-7; 9 positions agree with TRBD2. The CDR3 loop spans 17 amino acids. The V gene's germline CDR1 is ENHRY and CDR2 SYGVKD. V was pared by 6 bases and J by 2 bases, with 14 bases of the junction left unmatched. CDR3: CAIRPFGVAGAPYEQYF. The CDR3 nucleotides read TGTGCCATCAGGCCCTTTGGAGTAGCGGGAGCCCCCTACGAGCAGTACTTC.